This T cell receptor beta chain was identified during a study of early T cells in non-severe SARS-CoV-2 infection. Looking at the study overall: Unsorted whole blood bulk RNA was sequenced, with unpaired chains.

On this clonotype itself: Its antigen is not identified.

Study-level findings and limits: The matching step, a VDJdb search, favored anti-spike CD8 responses and missed private and CD4 specificities.

Unique molecular identifiers were affixed to single, distinct cDNA molecules. Via MiXCR, TCRdb re-called the 5' RACE reads, giving one row per CDR3 protein. The sample holds tens of thousands of distinct CDR3 sequences; around 12% are singletons and the top ten take less than 8.5%. The sample was whole blood. This sequence was found in an adult who was a healthcare worker with PCR-confirmed SARS-CoV-2 infection or an uninfected control (not recorded which).

CDR3 DNA sequence: TGTGCCAGCAGTTACTCGAGTAGTAGCGGGTCCTCCTACGAGCAGTACTTC. This translates into CASSYSSSSGSSYEQYF. V gene TRBV6-2 or TRBV6-3 combines with J gene TRBJ2-7; 7 bases line up with TRBD2. Losses at the gene ends were 0 bases for V and 0 bases for J; bases not matched to a gene: 8. The CDR3 is 17 amino acids. Germline lookup yields CDR1 MNHEY and CDR2 SVGEGT.